The rows below give T cell receptor beta chains drawn from one sample of a study of T cell responses to AZD1222 COVID-19 vaccine. This table comes from immunoSEQ multiplex PCR, and its TCRdb copy is limited to in-frame clones, with some not included. This table holds approximately 140,000 clones, 94% found once. The starting material was peripheral blood, obtained on day 0 of AZD1222 vaccination. These receptors were obtained from an adult in good health. CDR3s include the opening cysteine and the closing phenylalanine or tryptophan. D genes are given only for firm matches.

cdr3_aa cdr3_nt d_call j_call v_call
CASSFVEGQPQHF TGTGCCAGCAGCTTCGTAGAGGGTCAGCCCCAGCATTTT . TRBJ1-5 TRBV7-9
CASSEGGAFTDTQYF TGCGCCAGCAGTGAGGGTGGAGCCTTCACAGATACGCAGTATTTT . TRBJ2-3 TRBV10-1
CASRVSTQGVYGYTF TGCGCCAGCAGGGTTAGTACCCAGGGGGTCTATGGCTACACCTTC TRBD1 TRBJ1-2 TRBV5-1
CASRTGDIGYGYTF TGTGCCAGCAGGACAGGGGATATCGGCTATGGCTACACCTTC TRBD1 TRBJ1-2 TRBV27
CASSLDVQGAENIQYF TGTGCCAGCAGCTTAGACGTGCAGGGGGCGGAAAACATTCAGTACTTC TRBD1 TRBJ2-4 TRBV11-2
CASTMALGRTQYF TGTGCCAGCACAATGGCATTAGGGCGTACGCAGTATTTT . TRBJ2-3 TRBV27
CASSLYDREDGYTF TGTGCCAGCAGCTTGTATGACAGGGAGGATGGCTACACCTTC TRBD1 TRBJ1-2 TRBV5-4
CASSERKGSNTGELFF TGTGCCAGCAGTGAAAGGAAGGGATCGAACACCGGGGAGCTGTTTTTT . TRBJ2-2 TRBV25-1
CASSLTGGTGELFF TGTGCCAGCAGTTTAACAGGGGGCACCGGGGAGCTGTTTTTT TRBD1 TRBJ2-2 TRBV6-5
CASSRLKARPPNTEAFF TGTGCCAGCAGCCGCTTAAAGGCCAGACCCCCGAACACTGAAGCTTTCTTT . TRBJ1-1 TRBV5-6